A single sample is the source of the 8 T cell receptor beta chains below, sequenced in a study of blood T cell repertoires in COVID-19. Assay used: immunoSEQ multiplex PCR; TCRdb lists only in-frame clones, some missing. The data hold about 240,000 clones, with 70% to 90% observed a single time. The source material was peripheral blood. The receptors here all came from a woman in her sixties or seventies with active or convalescent COVID-19.

V and J are TRBV6-6 and TRBJ1-6; 8 bases map to TRBD1. Trimming cost V 9 bases and J 7 bases; bases outside gene matches: 8. The CDR3 has 14 residues. Germline CDR1 MNHNY, CDR2 SVGAGI (reference sequence). DNA of the CDR3: TGTGCCAGTACAGGGGGGATTTGGAATTCACCCCTCCACTTT. Translated, it gives CASTGGIWNSPLHF.

The chain joins TRBV3-1 (or the pseudogene TRBV3-2) to TRBJ1-4; a weak D match, TRBD1 (6 bases). V was clipped by 2 bases and J by 2 bases, with 9 bases between them. The germline V gene has CDR1 LGHDT and CDR2 YNNKEL (reference sequence). This CDR3 has 15 residues. The CDR3 DNA is TGTGCCAGCAGCCAACAGGGGCACACTAATGAAAAACTGTTTTTT. Translating gives CASSQQGHTNEKLFF.

The chain combines TRBV15 with TRBJ1-1, with D perhaps TRBD1 (6 bases). The V gene's germline CDR1 is LNHNV and CDR2 YYDKDF (reference sequence). Trimming shortened V by 7 bases and J by 4 bases, and 22 bases separated the two germline ends. The CDR3 is 16 amino acids. CDR3 protein: CATTGDYRDWGTEAFF. The CDR3 coding sequence is TGTGCCACCACCGGCGACTACAGGGATTGGGGCACTGAAGCTTTCTTT.

This rearrangement joins TRBV25-1 to TRBJ2-3; 8 bases line up with TRBD2. CDR1 is MGHDK, CDR2 SYGVNS, per germline. This CDR3 region has 16 residues. J gave up 3 bases and V 3 bases, and 8 bases lay outside the gene matches. As DNA, the CDR3 is TGTGCCAGCAGTGACCTTAGCGGGGAGGGGACAGATACGCAGTATTTT. As protein: CASSDLSGEGTDTQYF. Filled out from reference TRBV25-1 and TRBJ2-3, the complete variable domain reads EADIYQTPRYLVIGTGKKITLECSQTMGHDKMYWYQQDPGMELHLIHYSYGVNSTEKGDLSSESTVSRIRTEHFPLTLESARPSHTSQYLCASSDLSGEGTDTQYFGPGTRLTVL.

The V call is TRBV2, the J call TRBJ2-2; D might be TRBD2 (6 bases). The CDR3 spans 14 residues. Trimming removed 7 bases from V and 2 bases from J, with 11 bases in between. In germline, CDR1 is SNHLY, CDR2 FYNNEI. The CDR3, as DNA: TGTGCCAGCACCGGGGACTTTAACACCGGGGAGCTGTTTTTT. It translates to CASTGDFNTGELFF.

This chain links TRBV5-5 with TRBJ2-1; D is perhaps TRBD2 (7 bases). V shed 5 bases and J shed 7 bases, with 22 bases lying between them. The CDR3 covers 16 residues. Germline lookup yields CDR1 SGHKS and CDR2 YYEKEE (reference sequence). CDR3 nucleotides: TGTGCCAGCAGTTCGAGGGGGAGGGGGACGAGGAATGAGCAGTTCTTC. Amino acids: CASSSRGRGTRNEQFF.

This sequence joins TRBV19 and TRBJ2-1; perhaps TRBD2 as D (6 bases). Germline loops: CDR1 LNHDA, CDR2 SQIVND (reference sequence). The V end was cut by 8 bases, the J end by 6 bases, with 17 bases between. The CDR3 runs 14 residues. CDR3 DNA: TGTGCCAGTGACACTGGAAACGGGGGCAATGAGCAGTTCTTC. It yields the protein CASDTGNGGNEQFF.

The chain links TRBV19 to TRBJ1-6; 9 bases match TRBD1. CDR3 length: 14 amino acids. The germline V gene encodes CDR1 LNHDA and CDR2 SQIVND (reference sequence). Trimming at V came to 7 bases and at J to 7 bases, leaving 5 bases not matched to a gene. The CDR3 loop reads CASTYGTGNSPLHF. In nucleotides, the CDR3 is TGTGCCAGTACCTACGGGACAGGGAATTCACCCCTCCACTTT.